This T cell receptor (beta chain) emerged from a study of sequential checkpoint blockade in melanoma. Study summary: Maintenance nivolumab came after either treatment sequence. TCRβ was sequenced from DNA of 90 to 95 pretreatment tumors.

Clones were sequenced by immunoSEQ multiplex PCR, and TCRdb holds only the in-frame ones, with some missing. The data hold 5,000 to 5,500 clones, with less than 30% observed a single time. Treatment of the sample: randomized to nivolumab then ipilimumab (arm A) or the reverse (arm B). This clone has just a few counts. Its antigen is still unknown. Whole-study results and caveats: About 30 times likelier clinical benefit followed increased tumor T-cell fraction and clonality.

Germline V gives CDR1 MDHEN, CDR2 SYDVKM. V was clipped by 1 base and J by 5 bases, with 23 bases between them. The CDR3 is made up of 18 amino acids. This TCR came from a human donor with melanoma. The chain has TRBV28 and TRBJ2-5; D is perhaps TRBD2 (7 bases). This specimen consisted of tumor tissue (inferred from file names), obtained from a patient given nivolumab and ipilimumab in sequence. CDR3 nucleotides: TGTGCCAGCAGTTTATACCCCATGGGAGCGGAGGGGGGGGAGACCCAGTACTTC. It codes for CASSLYPMGAEGGETQYF.